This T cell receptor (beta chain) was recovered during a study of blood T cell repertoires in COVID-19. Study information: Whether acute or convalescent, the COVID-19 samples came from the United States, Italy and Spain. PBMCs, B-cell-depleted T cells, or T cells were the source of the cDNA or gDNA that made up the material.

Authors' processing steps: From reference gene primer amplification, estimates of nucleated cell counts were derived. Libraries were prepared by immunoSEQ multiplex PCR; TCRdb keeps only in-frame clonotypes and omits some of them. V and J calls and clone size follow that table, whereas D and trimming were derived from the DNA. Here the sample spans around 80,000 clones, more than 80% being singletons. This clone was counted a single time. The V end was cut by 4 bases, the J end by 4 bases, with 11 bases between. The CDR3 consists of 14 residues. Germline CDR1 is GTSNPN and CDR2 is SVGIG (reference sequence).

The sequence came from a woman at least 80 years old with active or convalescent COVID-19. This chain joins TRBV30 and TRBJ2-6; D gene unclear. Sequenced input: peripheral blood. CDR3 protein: CAWTNAQGANVLTF. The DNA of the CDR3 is TGTGCCTGGACTAACGCTCAAGGGGCCAACGTCCTGACTTTC.